This T cell receptor beta chain originates from a study of CD8 T cells in ankylosing spondylitis (dated by TCRdb to about 2017). With regard to the full study: The study profiled T cell receptor beta repertoires in healthy donors and ankylosing spondylitis patients to find disease-linked TCR variants. The full study cohort comprised 20 to 25 ankylosing spondylitis patients and approximately 100 healthy donors. Peripheral blood was sampled, and synovial fluid was additionally collected from ankylosing spondylitis patients. What the research found in general, with its limitations: A TCR beta motif of about eight highly homologous amino acid variants appeared characteristic of blood from ankylosing spondylitis patients. Some TCR beta motif variants had previously been reported in synovial fluid and blood of reactive arthritis patients, which suggested common disease-initiation mechanisms. The disease-linked clones were reported as significantly enriched in matched synovial fluid samples from ankylosing spondylitis patients. The disease-linked clones showed a CD8+ phenotype and occurred at relatively low frequencies in peripheral blood.

Sequencer: Illumina HiSeq 2500. TCR beta libraries were prepared by quantitative 5'-RACE with molecular barcodes. In the original analysis: A new computational method, built on a probabilistic model of VDJ rearrangement, was used to identify disease-linked TCR variants. The raw public data were reprocessed by TCRdb itself: fastp quality trimming at Q25, MiXCR clonotype calling, in-frame beta chains only. Every entry covers one CDR3 protein and lists the most common genes and DNA from its rows. These V and J calls derive from TCRdb rather than the authors' analysis. This sample lists 800,000 to 900,000 distinct CDR3 sequences; 12% were detected once. The top ten clones comprise roughly 0.51% of the sample. For this clonotype: What this receptor recognizes is not known. No per-base quality is available; no much larger clone lies one base away.

Cut back by 2 bases and 9 bases, the V and J ends lie 10 bases apart. Spanning cysteine to phenylalanine, the CDR3 consists of 11 amino acids. The sequence is cut down to CDR3 DNA, 33 bases in frame from base 1. The germline V gene encodes CDR1 DFQATT and CDR2 SNEGSKA (reference sequence). The clonotype originates from a male donor with ankylosing spondylitis. Sequencing was performed on blood, either unsorted or a sorted T cell fraction (not recorded which). The V and J genes are TRBV20-1 and TRBJ2-5, with no reliable assignment of the D segment. The DNA reads TGCAGTGCTAGATGGTTCGAGGCCCAGTACTTC. This sequence encodes CSARWFEAQYF.